A single sample is the source of the 25 T cell receptor beta chains below, sequenced in a study of T cell clonotyping in hematopoietic cell transplantation. Sequencing was performed with immunoSEQ multiplex PCR; in TCRdb, only in-frame clones are kept and a portion is missing. Of roughly 50,000 clones in the sample, around 86% were seen once. Time point specified: recipient sample about 28 days before transplant, after cytoreduction. This specimen was peripheral blood mononuclear cells, taken before stem cell transplant. The receptors were sampled from a man in his 60s with biphenotypic leukemia. Some clones in this sample may be carry-over from other donors' samples.

V is TRBV2 and J is TRBJ1-5; TRBD1 matches at 10 bases. Trimming cost V 6 bases and J 3 bases; bases outside gene matches: 5. The CDR3 spans 15 residues. Germline V gene lookup returns CDR1 SNHLY and CDR2 FYNNEI. The CDR3 protein is CASRAGTGANQPQHF. The CDR3 bases are TGTGCCAGCAGGGCCGGGACAGGGGCCAATCAGCCCCAGCATTTT.

This rearrangement joins TRBV28 to TRBJ2-1; D could derive from TRBD1 or TRBD2 (5 bases each). Trimming left V 8 bases short and J 6 bases short, with 14 bases between. CDR3 size: 13 residues. Germline CDR1 and CDR2: MDHEN and SYDVKM. CDR3 in amino acids: CASVPHGGNEQFF. CDR3 DNA: TGTGCCAGCGTTCCCCATGGGGGCAATGAGCAGTTCTTC.

The genes are TRBV6-6 and TRBJ2-5, with TRBD2 identical over 14 bases. Germline CDR1 is MNHNY and CDR2 is SVGAGI (reference sequence). The CDR3 sequence is 16 residues long. V was pared by 5 bases and J by 5 bases, with 7 bases of the junction left unmatched. As DNA, the CDR3 is TGTGCCAGCAGTAACACCGGGACTAGCGGGAGTGAGACCCAGTACTTC. Its translation is CASSNTGTSGSETQYF.

DNA for the CDR3: TGTGCCAGCAGCAGGGACTTGGCTAATGAAAAACTGTTTTTT. Amino acid sequence: CASSRDLANEKLFF. The chain couples TRBV6-6 to TRBJ1-4, with D possibly being TRBD1 (5 bases). Trimming pared 6 bases from V and 3 bases from J, leaving 11 bases between. This CDR3 contains 14 residues. The germline V gene encodes CDR1 MNHNY and CDR2 SVGAGI (reference sequence).

The chain employs TRBV30 and TRBJ2-5; 8 bases map to TRBD2. There are 13 residues in the CDR3. Unmatched junction bases numbered 4, after V lost 3 bases and J lost 4 bases. The germline CDR1 and CDR2 sequences are GTSNPN and SVGIG (reference sequence). This chain's CDR3 is CAWSGGVGETQYF. CDR3 nucleotides: TGTGCCTGGAGCGGGGGGGTAGGAGAGACCCAGTACTTC.

Only one count was recorded for this clone. This rearrangement joins TRBV28 to TRBJ2-3, with D maybe TRBD1 (7 bases). V was pared by 10 bases and J by 2 bases, with 16 bases between. CDR3 length: 14 amino acids. CDR1 MDHEN and CDR2 SYDVKM come from the germline V gene. CDR3 DNA sequence: TGTGCCACCTCGCGGGGACAGAACACAGATACGCAGTATTTT. This sequence encodes CATSRGQNTDTQYF.

This rearrangement joins TRBV28 to TRBJ2-7, with TRBD1 matching 9 bases. Trimming removed 6 bases from V and 0 bases from J; junction bases left unmatched: 9. Germline lookup yields CDR1 MDHEN and CDR2 SYDVKM. The CDR3 has 16 residues. CDR3 nucleotides: TGTGCCAGCAGCCTGACAGGGGGTCCCCTCTCCTACGAGCAGTACTTC. As protein: CASSLTGGPLSYEQYF.

The genes are TRBV10-1 and TRBJ2-1, with D perhaps assigned TRBD1 or TRBD2 (5 bases each). V lost 4 bases to trimming and J lost 8 bases, with 12 bases between them. Germline-derived CDR1 and CDR2 are WNHNN and SYGVQD (reference sequence). The CDR3 is 13 residues long. The CDR3 region has the DNA TGCGCCAGCAGTGGTTCAGGGACCGATGAGCAGTTCTTC. Its protein product is CASSGSGTDEQFF.

The rearrangement joins TRBV7-6 to TRBJ2-7; D is undetermined. The CDR3 runs to 14 residues. Between the trimmed V and J ends, which lost 5 bases and 2 bases, there was a span of 13 bases. Per germline, CDR1 SGHVS and CDR2 FNYEAQ. The CDR3 reads CASSLAGSPYEQYF. CDR3 sequence (DNA): TGTGCCAGCAGCCTCGCCGGGTCTCCCTACGAGCAGTACTTC. Based on the CDR3 plus reference TRBV7-6 and TRBJ2-7, the full variable domain is GAGVSQSPRYKVTKRGQDVALRCDPISGHVSLYWYRQALGQGPEFLTYFNYEAQQDKSGLPNDRFSAERPEGSISTLTIQRTEQRDSAMYRCASSLAGSPYEQYFGPGTRLTVT.

The chain has TRBV9 and TRBJ1-1, with 8 bases that match TRBD1. With 0 bases clipped from V and 4 bases from J, the junction kept 2 bases outside the gene matches. The CDR3 runs to 14 residues. Germline loops: CDR1 SGDLS, CDR2 YYNGEE. CDR3: CASSVGTGPTEAFF. CDR3 sequence (DNA): TGTGCCAGCAGCGTAGGGACAGGGCCCACTGAAGCTTTCTTT.

This rearrangement joins TRBV11-3 to TRBJ2-3, with D possibly matching TRBD1 (6 bases). This CDR3 has 15 amino acids. The V gene's germline CDR1 is SGHNT and CDR2 YENEEA. V lost 5 bases, J lost 3 bases, and 15 bases lay in between. The CDR3 sequence is CASSQGPGETDTQYF. The CDR3 DNA sequence: TGTGCCAGCAGCCAGGGGCCAGGCGAAACAGATACGCAGTATTTT.

This rearrangement joins TRBV7-9 to TRBJ2-7; the match to TRBD2 covers 9 bases. J gave up 4 bases and V 1 base, and 5 bases lay outside the gene matches. Germline values: CDR1 SEHNR, CDR2 FQNEAQ (reference sequence). The CDR3 totals 15 residues. CDR3 in amino acids: CASSLGLSGRYEQYF. As DNA, the CDR3 is TGTGCCAGCAGCTTAGGGTTGAGCGGGAGGTACGAGCAGTACTTC. Full variable domain (missing parts from reference TRBV7-9 and TRBJ2-7): DTGVSQNPRHKITKRGQNVTFRCDPISEHNRLYWYRQTLGQGPEFLTYFQNEAQLEKSRLLSDRFSAERPKGSFSTLEIQRTEQGDSAMYLCASSLGLSGRYEQYFGPGTRLTVT.

The chain has TRBV4-2 and TRBJ1-1; D uncertain. Germline V gene sequence: CDR1 LGHNA, CDR2 YNFKEQ. The CDR3 has 14 amino acids. Trimming removed 7 bases from V and 3 bases from J, with 15 bases in between. CDR3: CASMEPGRDTEAFF. DNA of the CDR3: TGTGCCAGCATGGAACCCGGGAGGGACACTGAAGCTTTCTTT.

This sequence joins TRBV5-1 and TRBJ2-7, with a tentative D call TRBD1 (6 bases). Per germline, CDR1 SGHRS and CDR2 YFSETQ. The CDR3 is made up of 15 amino acids. V was trimmed by 0 bases and J by 4 bases, leaving 14 bases between them. In nucleotides, the CDR3 is TGCGCCAGCAGCTTGGGGACAGAGATGGATTACGAGCAGTACTTC. Encoded protein: CASSLGTEMDYEQYF.

In its sample, this clone was seen once. The chain joins TRBV11-2 to TRBJ1-1; D might be TRBD1 (6 bases). The CDR3 consists of 15 residues. Germline V gives CDR1 SGHAT, CDR2 FQNNGV. Deletions cut 3 bases from V and 4 bases from J, with 15 bases between. CDR3 protein: CASSFGATGPTEAFF. DNA of the CDR3: TGTGCCAGCAGCTTTGGGGCGACAGGACCCACTGAAGCTTTCTTT.

The chain recombines TRBV6-1 with TRBJ1-5; D uncertain. V lost 8 bases, J lost 7 bases, and 15 bases lay in between. Germline-derived CDR1 and CDR2 are MNHNS and SASEGT. The CDR3 sequence is 13 residues long. The CDR3 DNA reads TGTGCCAGCGGGCGGGGTGGTGTGCAGCCCCAGCATTTT. It translates to CASGRGGVQPQHF.

The chain combines TRBV19 with TRBJ1-1, with 7 positions matching TRBD1. Germline V CDR1 and CDR2: LNHDA, SQIVND (reference sequence). With 5 bases clipped from V and 10 bases from J, the junction kept 16 bases outside the gene matches. The CDR3 contains 15 residues. The CDR3 is CASSRNIGGSMRAFF. The DNA of the CDR3 is TGTGCCAGTAGTCGTAATATAGGGGGCAGTATGCGAGCTTTCTTT.

The chain uses TRBV2 and TRBJ2-2; 9 nucleotides agree with TRBD1. Per the germline V gene, CDR1 is SNHLY and CDR2 is FYNNEI. The CDR3 contains 14 residues. V lost 7 bases, J lost 6 bases, and 6 bases stayed unmatched. The CDR3 sequence: CASTGDRAAGELFF. The CDR3 DNA follows: TGTGCCAGCACCGGGGACAGGGCCGCCGGGGAGCTGTTTTTT.

The gene calls are TRBV30 and TRBJ2-5; a weak D match, TRBD1 (6 bases). Germline values: CDR1 GTSNPN, CDR2 SVGIG (reference sequence). This CDR3 comprises 14 residues. V lost 1 base to trimming and J lost 2 bases, with 11 bases between them. CDR3 sequence (DNA): TGTGCCTGGAGTGGGGGGCCGGAGCAAGAGACCCAGTACTTC. Protein product: CAWSGGPEQETQYF.

This chain links TRBV4-3 with TRBJ2-3, with D unclear. CDR1 is LGHNA and CDR2 is YSLEER in the germline V gene. There are 15 residues in the CDR3. V was cut by 1 base and J by 3 bases, with 11 bases left in between. The CDR3 loop is CASSQGSLRTDTQYF. CDR3 coding DNA: TGCGCCAGCAGCCAAGGGAGTTTGAGGACAGATACGCAGTATTTT.

The genes are TRBV10-2 and TRBJ1-2; TRBD1 is a possible D gene (6 bases). The germline gives CDR1 WSHSY, CDR2 SAAADI. V was cut by 6 bases and J by 2 bases, with 13 bases left in between. This CDR3 is built from 14 residues. The CDR3 loop reads CASSGTWSNYGYTF. In DNA form, the CDR3 reads TGCGCCAGCAGCGGGACATGGTCGAACTATGGCTACACCTTC.

The CDR3 nucleotides read TGTGCCAGTAGTATAAGCGCCGGAAACACCATATATTTT. Its protein is CASSISAGNTIYF. The V call is TRBV19, the J call TRBJ1-3; D unclear. V was pared by 2 bases and J by 4 bases, with 6 bases between. This CDR3 is 13 amino acids long. The germline gives CDR1 LNHDA, CDR2 SQIVND (reference sequence).

The chain combines TRBV5-1 with TRBJ1-2; 7 bases line up with TRBD1. Looked up from germline, CDR1 is SGHRS and CDR2 is YFSETQ. This CDR3 is 14 amino acids long. V gave up 4 bases and J gave up 4 bases; unmatched junction bases: 7. The CDR3 reads CASSAQGGGYGYTF. The DNA of the CDR3 is TGCGCCAGCAGCGCCCAGGGGGGAGGCTATGGCTACACCTTC.

The chain has TRBV5-1 and TRBJ2-3; 10 bases are a match to TRBD2. This CDR3 is 16 amino acids long. Germline-derived CDR1 and CDR2 are SGHRS and YFSETQ. J was trimmed by 6 bases and V by 2 bases; bases with no gene match: 9. Written as DNA, the CDR3 is TGCGCCAGCAGCTTAACTCTAGCGGGAGATGGGGATACGCAGTATTTT. Its protein is CASSLTLAGDGDTQYF.

The chain couples TRBV28 to TRBJ1-2; D gene ambiguous. Germline V gives CDR1 MDHEN, CDR2 SYDVKM. V gave up 5 bases and J gave up 4 bases, with 14 bases separating them. This CDR3 is built from 14 residues. CDR3 loop: CASSDPGAIYGYTF. The CDR3 bases are TGTGCCAGCAGTGATCCGGGAGCGATCTATGGCTACACCTTC.